These 28 T cell receptor beta chains originate from one sample sequenced in a study of Tregs in tolerant kidney transplant recipients. Mixed chimerism was transient after nonmyeloablative marrow transplants from related graft donors. Here immunoSEQ multiplex PCR was the method, and the copy in TCRdb shows in-frame clones only, minus some. The sample's table shows roughly 23,000 clones. The input for sequencing was CD4+ T cells from blood (PBMCs), taken 6 months after the transplant. The origin of the receptors is a human patient who received a combined kidney and bone marrow transplant. Some T cells may arise from the graft donor.

With regard to this clone: The CDR3 goes on 3 residues after the read ends, and that part is filled in from the germline J gene. This rearrangement joins TRBV14 to TRBJ1-4, with a possible D match to TRBD1 (5 bases). Germline loops: CDR1 SGHDN, CDR2 FVKESK. Trimming shortened V by 3 bases and J by 7 bases, and 12 bases separated the two germline ends. This CDR3 has 14 residues. The CDR3 DNA, read in part, is TGTGCCAGCAGCCAGATCGGGGGTAGTGAAAAA. This gives the protein CASSQIGGSEK. The entire CDR3 is CASSQIGGSEKLFF.

With respect to this clone: The read ends 3 residues early relative to the CDR3; the germline J gene fills the gap. The V and J genes are TRBV6-7 and TRBJ1-6; D may be TRBD1 (5 bases). TRBV6-7 counts as an open reading frame of uncertain function. This CDR3 has 15 residues. V lost 8 bases and J 10 bases, leaving 21 bases between the germline ends. This CDR3 reads CASRHVGGKESPLHF. The covered CDR3 bases are TGTGCCAGCCGCCATGTCGGGGGGAAGGAATCACCC.

As concerns this clone: The observed sequence ends 3 residues before the CDR3 terminus, with the missing tail filled in from the germline J gene. V gene TRBV20-1 combines with J gene TRBJ2-3; 7 nucleotides line up with TRBD2. Germline loops: CDR1 DFQATT, CDR2 SNEGSKA (reference sequence). Trimming at V came to 6 bases and at J to 3 bases, leaving 9 bases not matched to a gene. The CDR3 length is 14 residues. Here the CDR3 reads CSALSVSGTDTQYF. The part of the CDR3 DNA that was read is TGCAGTGCCCTCTCTGTTAGCGGGACAGATACG.

As regards this clone: The CDR3 goes on 3 residues after the read ends, and that part is filled in from the germline J gene. The chain has TRBV5-1 and TRBJ1-2; 9 positions match TRBD1. The germline V gene has CDR1 SGHRS and CDR2 YFSETQ. The CDR3 extends over 16 amino acids. Partial CDR3 DNA: TGCGCCAGCAGCCCCATACATTTACAGGGGGCTCGAGGC. Protein: CASSPIHLQGARG. The CDR3 in full is CASSPIHLQGARGYTF.

Points on this clone: The CDR3 is cut off 3 residues early in the read; its end comes from the germline J gene. V usage is TRBV20-1 and J usage is TRBJ2-4; D may be TRBD1 (5 bases). The CDR3 has 15 residues. The V and J ends lost 3 bases and 1 base respectively, with 13 bases between them. Germline loops: CDR1 DFQATT, CDR2 SNEGSKA (reference sequence). This CDR3 reads CSASNRGFAKNIQYF. CDR3 DNA, as far as it was read: TGCAGTGCTAGCAATAGGGGTTTCGCCAAAAACATT.

The part of the CDR3 DNA that was read is TGCGCCAGCAGCTTGGGGGGGGCGGGGGGACTTTACGAG. It translates to CASSLGGAGGLYE. The CDR3 reads in full as CASSLGGAGGLYEQYF. The V call is TRBV5-1, the J call TRBJ2-7; 8 bases fit TRBD2. The CDR3 end falls 3 residues outside the read, so it is completed with the germline J gene. CDR3 length equals 16 residues. V trimming: 0 bases; J trimming: 4 bases; junction bases outside the gene matches: 9. Germline CDR1 and CDR2: SGHRS and YFSETQ.

Of note for this clone: Read sequence stops 3 residues before the CDR3 end, and the germline J gene provides the missing end. This chain joins TRBV19 and TRBJ2-3; no reliable D call. The CDR3 spans 16 residues. The ends were cut back, 0 bases at V and 0 bases at J, with 10 bases in the middle. CDR1 and CDR2 (germline): LNHDA, SQIVND (reference sequence). This CDR3 reads CASSIDQADSTDTQYF. The DNA read from the CDR3 is TGTGCCAGTAGTATAGATCAGGCTGACAGCACAGATACG.

Comments on this clone: The DNA ends 3 residues before the CDR3 does, and the rest of the CDR3 is filled in from the germline J gene. This sequence joins TRBV2 and TRBJ2-5; TRBD2 agrees at 15 bases. Germline loops: CDR1 SNHLY, CDR2 FYNNEI. This CDR3 is 16 amino acids long. V lost 7 bases, J lost 0 bases, and 3 bases stayed unmatched. The part of the CDR3 DNA that was read is TGTGCCAGCAACGGACTAGCGGGGGGGTACCAAGAGACC. It is translated as CASNGLAGGYQET. The full CDR3 protein is CASNGLAGGYQETQYF.

In the case of this clone: The read gets to within 3 residues of the CDR3 end, and the germline J gene fills in the rest. The chain links TRBV18 to TRBJ2-7, with TRBD1 matching 7 bases. CDR1 and CDR2 (germline): KGHSH, LQKENI. This CDR3 has 14 residues. V gave up 2 bases and J gave up 6 bases; unmatched junction bases: 7. CDR3 region: CASSPRDRGTEQYF. The sequenced CDR3 bases are TGTGCCAGCTCACCAAGGGACAGAGGTACCGAG.

On this clone: Sequencing ends 3 residues short of the CDR3 end; the germline J gene provides the rest. The J gene is TRBJ2-1, the V gene TRBV18; a possible D gene is TRBD2 (6 bases). V lost 1 base and J 5 bases, leaving 15 bases between the germline ends. The length of the CDR3 is 16 residues. Per the germline V gene, CDR1 is KGHSH and CDR2 is LQKENI. The CDR3 DNA, read in part, is TGTGCCAGCTCACCACTGGACCCGGGACTCCACAATGAG. This sequence encodes CASSPLDPGLHNE. In full, the CDR3 is CASSPLDPGLHNEQFF.

Regarding this clone: Coverage ceases 3 residues before the CDR3 finishes, and the germline J gene fills in the end. The rearrangement joins TRBV7-9 to TRBJ2-5, with 8 bases lining up with TRBD2. Germline V gene sequence: CDR1 SEHNR, CDR2 FQNEAQ (reference sequence). The CDR3 sequence is 15 residues long. Trimming removed 5 bases from V and 4 bases from J; junction bases left unmatched: 9. CDR3 sequence: CASSRGPGGGETQYF. The covered CDR3 bases are TGTGCCAGCAGCCGCGGACCCGGGGGGGGAGAGACC.

As for this clone: Read coverage stops 3 residues before the CDR3 terminus; the germline J gene supplies the remainder. This rearrangement joins TRBV11-3 to TRBJ2-1, with D maybe TRBD2 (6 bases). Trimming removed 1 base from V and 9 bases from J, with 16 bases in between. The V gene's germline CDR1 is SGHNT and CDR2 YENEEA. The CDR3 sequence is 15 residues long. The CDR3 is CASSLGAGSAIEQFF. The sequenced part of the CDR3 DNA is TGTGCCAGCAGCTTAGGAGCGGGTTCGGCGATTGAG. Using reference TRBV11-3 and TRBJ2-1 for the parts outside the CDR3, the full variable domain is EAGVVQSPRYKIIEKKQPVAFWCNPISGHNTLYWYLQNLGQGPELLIRYENEEAVDDSQLPKDRFSAERLKGVDSTLKIQPAELGDSAVYLCASSLGAGSAIEQFFGPGTRLTVL.

On this clone: The CDR3 end lies 3 residues beyond the end of the read and is filled in from the germline J gene. The J gene is TRBJ2-7, the V gene TRBV6-1; D might be TRBD1 (6 bases). Germline V lookup: CDR1 MNHNS, CDR2 SASEGT. The CDR3 extends over 13 amino acids. The V gene lost 2 bases and the J gene lost 4 bases, with 9 bases spanning the gap. The CDR3 sequence: CASSETGFYEQYF. The DNA read from the CDR3 is TGTGCCAGCAGTGAAACAGGGTTTTACGAG.

Turning to this clone: The read gets to within 3 residues of the CDR3 end, and the germline J gene fills in the rest. This sequence joins TRBV30 and TRBJ1-2; no reliable D call. The CDR3 covers 11 residues. The germline CDR1 and CDR2 sequences are GTSNPN and SVGIG (reference sequence). CDR3 sequence: CAWSWADGYTF. The sequenced CDR3 bases are TGTGCCTGGAGTTGGGCCGACGGC.

Points on this clone: The read gets to within 3 residues of the CDR3 end, and the germline J gene fills in the rest. V and J are TRBV6-4 and TRBJ1-2, with D unclear. The CDR3 length is 16 residues. Germline CDR1 MRHNA, CDR2 SNTAGT. The CDR3 sequence is CASSDSYSLRRRGYTF. The CDR3 DNA, read in part, is TGTGCCAGCAGTGACTCGTACTCGTTACGGCGGAGGGGC.

Concerning this clone itself: The read halts 3 residues ahead of the CDR3 end, with the missing end drawn from the germline J gene. The chain uses TRBV5-4 and TRBJ2-7; D is unresolved. The CDR3 is 13 amino acids. With 0 bases removed from V and 3 bases from J, the gap between germline ends came to 7 bases. Germline CDR1 SGHNT, CDR2 YYREEE (reference sequence). The CDR3 bases that were read are TGTGCCAGCAGCTTGGACTTTTACTACGAG. Translating gives CASSLDFYYE. The whole CDR3 sequence reads CASSLDFYYEQYF.

Points on this clone: The read stops 3 residues short of the end of the CDR3; the missing end is completed from the germline J gene. This chain joins TRBV4-1 and TRBJ1-2; no firm D call. Between the trimmed V and J ends, which lost 0 bases and 0 bases, there was a span of 11 bases. Germline V gives CDR1 MGHRA, CDR2 YSYEKL. This CDR3 contains 16 residues. CDR3 DNA, as far as it was read: TGCGCCAGCAGCCAAGAAAACACAGATCCTAACTATGGC. Amino acids: CASSQENTDPNYG. The entire CDR3 protein is CASSQENTDPNYGYTF.

With respect to this clone: The sequenced fragment ends 3 residues before the CDR3 boundary, so the rest is inferred from the germline J gene. The rearrangement joins TRBV10-3 to TRBJ2-5; TRBD2 matches 8 bases. With 7 bases clipped from V and 5 bases from J, the junction kept 6 bases outside the gene matches. This CDR3 has 13 amino acids. The V gene's germline CDR1 is ENHRY and CDR2 SYGVKD. The CDR3 loop is CAIKSGSWETQYF. The part of the CDR3 DNA that was read is TGTGCCATCAAGAGCGGGAGCTGGGAGACC.

This clone is called medium-sized based on its frequency. The read terminates 3 residues ahead of where the CDR3 ends, so the germline J gene completes it. The chain is built from TRBV29-1 and TRBJ2-7; 10 bases are shared with TRBD1. Germline V CDR1 and CDR2: SQVTM, ANQGSEA. This CDR3 contains 12 residues. J lost 6 bases, V lost 4 bases, and 3 bases had no gene match. CDR3 bases read: TGCAGCGTTGGACAGGGGGCAGGCGAG. This translates into CSVGQGAGE. The entire CDR3 protein reads CSVGQGAGEQYF.

A remark on this clone: The CDR3 end lies 3 residues beyond the end of the read and is filled in from the germline J gene. The gene calls are TRBV5-6 and TRBJ1-2; D call uncertain. Germline assignment: CDR1 SGHDT and CDR2 YYEEEE. The CDR3 is made up of 11 amino acids. V gave up 3 bases and J gave up 5 bases, with 5 bases separating them. The CDR3 bases that were read are TGTGCCAGCAGCTCCCAGTATGGC. It yields the protein CASSSQYG. The CDR3 in its entirety is CASSSQYGYTF.

Concerning this clone itself: From the germline J gene comes the end of the CDR3, since the read stops 3 residues before it. The chain has TRBV18 and TRBJ1-1, with TRBD1 as a possible D gene (5 bases). Germline V gene lookup returns CDR1 KGHSH and CDR2 LQKENI. The ends were cut back, 6 bases at V and 1 base at J, with 6 bases in the middle. This CDR3 has 12 residues. The CDR3 loop reads CASSQGNTEAFF. Partial CDR3 DNA: TGTGCCAGCTCGCAGGGGAACACTGAA.

About this clone: The sequenced fragment ends 3 residues before the CDR3 boundary, so the rest is inferred from the germline J gene. J is TRBJ1-4 and V is TRBV7-9, with 8 nucleotides matching TRBD1. Looked up from germline, CDR1 is SEHNR and CDR2 is FQNEAQ (reference sequence). The CDR3 is 15 amino acids. The part of the CDR3 DNA that was read is TGTGCCAGCAGCTTAGCCCCAGGGGGCGCCGGGAAA. Translating it yields CASSLAPGGAGK. The CDR3, in full, reads CASSLAPGGAGKLFF.

To note about this clone: The sequence runs out 3 residues before the end of the CDR3; the remainder is reconstructed from the germline J gene. V gene TRBV5-1 combines with J gene TRBJ2-2, with 8 bases aligning to TRBD2. Germline CDR1 and CDR2: SGHRS and YFSETQ. V shed 4 bases and J 7 bases; nucleotides not matched to a gene: 15. The CDR3 totals 17 residues. The CDR3 spells CASSPKGQRERGGELFF. The CDR3 bases that were read are TGCGCCAGCAGCCCAAAGGGGCAGCGGGAGCGAGGCGGGGAG.

On this clone itself: Read data end 3 residues before the CDR3 end; the end is taken from the germline J gene. This chain joins TRBV5-1 and TRBJ1-3, with a weak D call TRBD1 (6 bases). The V gene lost 2 bases and the J gene lost 1 base, with 16 bases spanning the gap. CDR3 length: 17 amino acids. Germline values: CDR1 SGHRS, CDR2 YFSETQ. The CDR3 region is CASSFLTGQMSGNTIYF. The covered CDR3 bases are TGCGCCAGCAGCTTTTTAACGGGACAAATGTCTGGAAACACC.

About this clone: The read finishes 3 residues shy of the CDR3 end, and the germline J gene is used to complete it. The chain links TRBV5-1 to TRBJ2-3, with 10 nucleotides matching TRBD2. This CDR3 region has 15 residues. V trimming: 4 bases; J trimming: 0 bases; junction bases outside the gene matches: 2. CDR1 SGHRS and CDR2 YFSETQ come from the germline V gene. The CDR3 loop reads CASSAGLASTDTQYF. The covered CDR3 bases are TGCGCCAGCAGCGCGGGACTAGCGAGCACAGATACG.

As for this clone: The read ends 3 residues early relative to the CDR3; the germline J gene fills the gap. The chain combines TRBV7-7 with TRBJ2-5, with a weak D call TRBD1 (6 bases). Trimming pared 2 bases from V and 1 base from J, leaving 11 bases between. CDR3 length: 15 amino acids. Germline loops: CDR1 SSHAT, CDR2 FNYEAQ (reference sequence). The sequenced part of the CDR3 DNA is TGTGCCAGCAGCTTAAGCAGGGGCCCCCAAGAGACC. Translation gives CASSLSRGPQET. The whole CDR3 sequence is CASSLSRGPQETQYF.

Notes on this clone: The sequence runs out 3 residues before the end of the CDR3; the remainder is reconstructed from the germline J gene. V and J are TRBV20-1 and TRBJ1-4, with 9 nucleotides matching TRBD1. The CDR3 contains 16 residues. Germline-derived CDR1 and CDR2 are DFQATT and SNEGSKA (reference sequence). The J segment lost 7 bases and the V segment lost 0 bases, leaving 9 bases of the junction unmatched. CDR3 loop: CSARDPRQGVFEKLFF. CDR3 bases read: TGCAGTGCTAGAGATCCTCGACAGGGGGTTTTTGAAAAA.

Worth noting for this clone: The read gets to within 3 residues of the CDR3 end, and the germline J gene fills in the rest. J is TRBJ2-1 and V is TRBV4-2; D is perhaps TRBD2 (6 bases). There are 20 residues in the CDR3. Trimming shortened V by 4 bases and J by 4 bases, and 29 bases separated the two germline ends. Per germline, CDR1 LGHNA and CDR2 YNFKEQ. The CDR3 sequence: CASSPLGLHFLTSLYNEQFF. The DNA read from the CDR3 is TGTGCCAGCAGCCCGCTGGGACTTCATTTCCTCACCTCCTTATACAATGAG.